The 10 T cell receptor beta chains given below trace back to one sample, sequenced in a study of blood T cell repertoires in COVID-19. Some clones are missing from TCRdb's copy, which holds only in-frame ones; the method was immunoSEQ multiplex PCR. The repertoire holds approximately 220,000 clones, about four fifths seen once, with approximately 2.9% in the top ten. Sequencing was performed on peripheral blood. The receptors originated from a woman between 25 and 40 years old who had recovered from COVID-19.

Here the CDR3 reads CATSDTAGALREQFF. Here the CDR3 DNA reads TGTGCCACCAGTGACACAGCGGGAGCTCTGCGTGAGCAGTTCTTC. The chain combines TRBV24-1 with TRBJ2-1; 8 bases match TRBD2. Per germline, CDR1 KGHDR and CDR2 SFDVKD. V lost 4 bases, J lost 9 bases, and 10 bases stayed unmatched. This CDR3 has 15 residues.

This chain connects TRBV4-1 to TRBJ1-2; 8 nucleotides agree with TRBD1. V lost 4 bases, J lost 3 bases, and 13 bases stayed unmatched. CDR1 MGHRA and CDR2 YSYEKL come from the germline V gene. This CDR3 spans 17 amino acids. CDR3 sequence: CASSPLGTGSPYYGYTF. The CDR3, as DNA: TGCGCCAGCAGCCCTCTCGGGACAGGAAGTCCCTACTATGGCTACACCTTC.

V and J are TRBV6-5 and TRBJ2-5; 8 nucleotides match TRBD1. This CDR3 region has 14 residues. V lost 7 bases, J lost 4 bases, and 8 bases stayed unmatched. CDR1 MNHEY and CDR2 SVGAGI come from the germline V gene. CDR3 DNA sequence: TGTGCCAGCATCTCTCGGACAGGGACAGAGACCCAGTACTTC. Its protein is CASISRTGTETQYF.

This sequence joins TRBV4-2 and TRBJ2-2, with TRBD2 matching 10 bases. With V trimmed by 0 bases and J by 3 bases, 13 bases remained unmatched. Germline loops: CDR1 LGHNA, CDR2 YNFKEQ. The CDR3 length is 20 residues. The CDR3 protein is CASSQDWIAGGGFDTGELFF. The CDR3 nucleotides read TGTGCCAGCAGCCAAGATTGGATAGCGGGAGGAGGGTTTGACACCGGGGAGCTGTTTTTT.

The rearrangement uses TRBV4-1 and TRBJ2-1; D is possibly TRBD1 (5 bases). Trimming stripped 0 bases from V and 3 bases from J, with 9 bases between. In germline, CDR1 is MGHRA, CDR2 YSYEKL. The CDR3 has 15 residues. CDR3 bases: TGCGCCAGCAGCCAAGAAAAGGGGCACTACAATGAGCAGTTCTTC. Its translation: CASSQEKGHYNEQFF.

The J gene is TRBJ1-2, the V gene TRBV6-5; D is ambiguous. The CDR3 has 16 amino acids. CDR1 is MNHEY, CDR2 SVGAGI, per germline. Trimming removed 0 bases at V and 0 bases at J, with 11 bases between. The DNA for the CDR3 is TGTGCCAGCAGTTACTCGAGGGCAACATCTAACTATGGCTACACCTTC. This codes for CASSYSRATSNYGYTF.

This clone appeared once. CDR3 sequence (DNA): TGTGCCAGCAGTTTTGCTAGCGGGAGGTTCAGTGAGCAGTTCTTC. Translation gives CASSFASGRFSEQFF. The chain uses TRBV28 and TRBJ2-1; 11 bases match TRBD2. Germline trimming cut 3 bases from V and 9 bases from J; bases unmatched to any gene: 7. The CDR3 runs 15 residues. The V gene's germline CDR1 is MDHEN and CDR2 SYDVKM.

The chain is built from TRBV30 and TRBJ1-1; TRBD1 matches at 8 bases. There are 13 residues in the CDR3. V shed 3 bases and J 7 bases; nucleotides not matched to a gene: 7. The germline gives CDR1 GTSNPN, CDR2 SVGIG (reference sequence). The CDR3 sequence is CAWRRDRLSEAFF. The DNA for the CDR3 is TGTGCCTGGAGGAGGGACAGGTTAAGTGAAGCTTTCTTT.

The chain links TRBV5-1 to TRBJ1-1, with a possible D match to TRBD1 (5 bases). Germline V gene sequence: CDR1 SGHRS, CDR2 YFSETQ. Trimming removed 2 bases from V and 4 bases from J, with 9 bases in between. The CDR3 totals 13 residues. The CDR3 reads CASSFTGLTEAFF. As DNA, the CDR3 is TGCGCCAGCAGCTTTACAGGCCTCACTGAAGCTTTCTTT.

J is TRBJ1-1 and V is TRBV7-9; D is uncertain. Germline assignment: CDR1 SEHNR and CDR2 FQNEAQ (reference sequence). V shed 4 bases and J shed 4 bases, with 13 bases lying between them. This CDR3 comprises 14 residues. CDR3 region: CASSSPTHRTEAFF. DNA of the CDR3: TGTGCCAGCAGCTCTCCTACCCACCGCACTGAAGCTTTCTTT. The full variable domain, completed using reference TRBV7-9 and TRBJ1-1, is DTGVSQNPRHKITKRGQNVTFRCDPISEHNRLYWYRQTLGQGPEFLTYFQNEAQLEKSRLLSDRFSAERPKGSFSTLEIQRTEQGDSAMYLCASSSPTHRTEAFFGQGTRLTVV.